The 14 T cell receptor beta chains given below trace back to one sample, sequenced in a study of control samples from healthy donors and cancer patients. The protocol was immunoSEQ multiplex PCR, while the TCRdb copy is restricted to in-frame clones and leaves out a portion. The profile shows around 80,000 clones, approximately 89% of them singletons. Sequencing used blood. The source is a man aged 45-65 years in good health.

The chain links TRBV7-2 to TRBJ1-5, with D perhaps TRBD1 (6 bases). This CDR3 is built from 16 residues. Germline CDR1 and CDR2: SGHTA and FQGNSA. Between the trimmed V and J ends, which lost 4 bases and 6 bases, there was a span of 19 bases. The CDR3 spells CASSSGPRGASQPQHF. DNA of the CDR3: TGTGCCAGCAGCTCCGGCCCACGGGGGGCGAGTCAGCCCCAGCATTTT.

This chain uses TRBV27 with TRBJ1-2; 10 nucleotides agree with TRBD1. V trimming: 1 base; J trimming: 4 bases; junction bases outside the gene matches: 6. The germline CDR1 and CDR2 sequences are MNHEY and SMNVEV (reference sequence). The CDR3 covers 16 residues. CDR3 in amino acids: CASSLLWGQGSYGYTF. The CDR3 coding sequence is TGTGCCAGCAGTTTATTGTGGGGACAGGGGTCCTATGGCTACACCTTC.

This clone was seen a few times. The V call is TRBV7-2, the J call TRBJ1-3; unclear D gene. The CDR3 is 15 amino acids. Trimming left V 0 bases short and J 1 base short, with 7 bases between. Germline V gene sequence: CDR1 SGHTA, CDR2 FQGNSA. This CDR3 is CASSLAFESGNTIYF. The CDR3 DNA sequence: TGTGCCAGCAGCTTAGCCTTTGAATCTGGAAACACCATATATTTT.

The chain has TRBV7-2 and TRBJ2-5; TRBD1 matches at 8 bases. CDR3 length: 14 amino acids. Germline assignment: CDR1 SGHTA and CDR2 FQGNSA. The ends lost 5 bases at V and 4 bases at J; junction bases unmatched: 6. CDR3 DNA sequence: TGTGCCAGCAGCCGGGCCGGGACAGGAGAGACCCAGTACTTC. Translation: CASSRAGTGETQYF.

This sequence joins TRBV14 and TRBJ1-4, with TRBD1 matching over 7 bases. CDR1 and CDR2 from the germline V gene are SGHDN and FVKESK. V lost 6 bases and J lost 6; bases outside the gene matches: 10. The CDR3 loop spans 15 amino acids. CDR3 region: CASSPLTGNHEKLFF. The CDR3 DNA reads as TGTGCCAGCAGTCCTCTGACAGGGAACCATGAAAAACTGTTTTTT.

The J gene is TRBJ1-5, the V gene TRBV19; D remains unclear. The V end lost 2 bases, the J end lost 1 base, and 6 bases lay between the germline ends. Germline V lookup: CDR1 LNHDA, CDR2 SQIVND (reference sequence). The CDR3 totals 14 residues. The DNA of the CDR3 is TGTGCCAGTAGTATACTCCACAGCAATCAGCCCCAGCATTTT. Residues: CASSILHSNQPQHF.

The chain links TRBV14 to TRBJ1-4; D gene uncertain. CDR3 size: 17 residues. V was clipped by 0 bases and J by 6 bases, with 17 bases between them. Per germline, CDR1 SGHDN and CDR2 FVKESK. The CDR3 DNA is TGTGCCAGCAGCCAAGATTCCGGGAAGGTATTTTATGAAAAACTGTTTTTT. Translating gives CASSQDSGKVFYEKLFF.

The CDR3, as DNA: TGTGCCAGCAGCGAGGCAAGGACAGTCGATCAGCCCCAGCATTTT. This codes for CASSEARTVDQPQHF. The chain carries TRBV6-5 and TRBJ1-5, with TRBD1 as a possible D gene (6 bases). CDR1 MNHEY and CDR2 SVGAGI come from the germline V gene. This CDR3 is built from 15 residues. The V end lost 6 bases, the J end lost 5 bases, and 17 bases lay between the germline ends.

This clone came up a few times. The chain employs TRBV2 and TRBJ2-7, with 10 bases lining up with TRBD1. This CDR3 contains 15 residues. With 7 bases clipped from V and 2 bases from J, the junction kept 8 bases outside the gene matches. In germline, CDR1 is SNHLY, CDR2 FYNNEI. CDR3 coding DNA: TGTGCCAGCATCCCGGGACAGGGGCTCCCCTACGAGCAGTACGTC. Translating gives CASIPGQGLPYEQYV.

The chain couples TRBV7-9 to TRBJ2-3, with 8 bases matching TRBD1. Germline V CDR1 and CDR2: SEHNR, FQNEAQ (reference sequence). V shed 11 bases and J 2 bases; nucleotides not matched to a gene: 12. The CDR3 runs 15 residues. DNA for the CDR3: TGTGCCGGAACCACCGGGACAGGAGACACAGATACGCAGTATTTT. This codes for CAGTTGTGDTDTQYF.

The V call is TRBV14, the J call TRBJ2-3; D not certain. There are 13 residues in the CDR3. V was trimmed by 5 bases and J by 3 bases, leaving 9 bases between them. Germline values: CDR1 SGHDN, CDR2 FVKESK. The CDR3 nucleotides read TGTGCCAGCAGCTCCGCTCTAACAGATACGCAGTATTTT. It yields the protein CASSSALTDTQYF.

The chain links TRBV4-3 to TRBJ1-1; D is perhaps TRBD1 (5 bases). The CDR3 covers 15 residues. V lost 4 bases, J lost 3 bases, and 15 bases lay in between. Germline CDR1 LGHNA, CDR2 YSLEER. CDR3 bases: TGCGCCAGCAGCCCCGTAGGGGCAGCTTACACTGAAGCTTTCTTT. It encodes CASSPVGAAYTEAFF.

The rearrangement uses TRBV12-2 and TRBJ1-2; the table's D call of TRBD1 was not tested on the DNA. TRBV12-2 is reported as a pseudogene. This CDR3 has 15 amino acids. Here the CDR3 reads CASRLVQGFDYGYTF. The CDR3 coding sequence is TGTGCAAGTCGCTTAGTCCAGGGTTTCGACTATGGCTACACCTTC.

The chain employs TRBV12-3 or TRBV12-4 and TRBJ2-1; maybe TRBD2 (6 bases). There are 13 residues in the CDR3. With 1 base removed from V and 5 bases from J, the gap between germline ends came to 6 bases. The CDR3 DNA reads TGTGCCAGCAGTTTAGGGGGGGACAATGAGCAGTTCTTC. Its translation: CASSLGGDNEQFF.